Shown below are 17 T cell receptor beta chains from a single sample sequenced in a study. One entry per CDR3 protein, called by TCRdb with MiXCR from the RT-PCR reads. The table includes around 700,000 distinct CDR3 sequences, over 12% detected once. The sample consisted of memory CD4+ T cells from blood. Every receptor here comes from a female donor in good health, serving as a healthy control.

The V and J genes are TRBV4-3 and TRBJ1-6; TRBD1 is a possible D gene (5 bases). This CDR3 spans 16 amino acids. From germline, CDR1 is LGHNA and CDR2 YSLEER. V gave up 3 bases and J gave up 11 bases, with 20 bases separating them. The CDR3 loop is CASSHTGEDLKPPLHF. The CDR3 coding sequence is TGCGCCAGCAGCCACACAGGAGAAGATCTAAAGCCACCCCTCCACTTT.

This clonotype occurred many times. The CDR3 sequence is CASSLRQGNNEQFF. DNA of the CDR3: TGTGCCAGCAGCTTACGACAGGGGAACAATGAGCAGTTCTTC. This chain uses TRBV7-2 with TRBJ2-1, with 8 bases aligning to TRBD1. This CDR3 is 14 amino acids long. J was trimmed by 5 bases and V by 2 bases; bases with no gene match: 2. From germline, CDR1 is SGHTA and CDR2 FQGNSA.

V usage is TRBV20-1 and J usage is TRBJ1-6; 8 bases agree with TRBD1. This CDR3 spans 15 amino acids. V dropped 0 bases and J dropped 6; count of bases not matched to a gene: 4. CDR1 is DFQATT and CDR2 is SNEGSKA in the germline V gene (reference sequence). The CDR3 DNA reads TGCAGTGCTAGAGATCCTGGACAGGGTAATTCACCCCTCCACTTT. Translation: CSARDPGQGNSPLHF.

This clonotype was observed at least ten times. The chain joins TRBV5-1 to TRBJ2-7, with TRBD1 identical over 8 bases. The CDR3 is 14 residues long. V was clipped by 2 bases and J by 2 bases; unmatched bases: 3. Per germline, CDR1 SGHRS and CDR2 YFSETQ. This CDR3 reads CASSFDRGAYEQYF. The CDR3 nucleotides are TGCGCCAGCAGCTTCGACAGGGGAGCCTACGAGCAGTACTTC.

This clonotype showed up many times. The V call is TRBV29-1, the J call TRBJ2-1; D not resolved. Trimming took 4 bases from V and 0 from J, leaving 10 bases between them. Germline CDR1 SQVTM, CDR2 ANQGSEA. This CDR3 has 14 residues. The CDR3 protein is CSVAGRSSYNEQFF. The CDR3 DNA is TGCAGCGTTGCGGGCCGAAGCTCCTACAATGAGCAGTTCTTC.

This clonotype turned up a few times. The chain combines TRBV10-3 with TRBJ2-1; 9 nucleotides match TRBD1. The germline V gene encodes CDR1 ENHRY and CDR2 SYGVKD. The CDR3 sequence is 13 residues long. V shed 4 bases and J 7 bases; nucleotides not matched to a gene: 2. For the CDR3, the DNA is TGTGCCATCAGTGGGACAGGGGTGAATGAGCAGTTCTTC. The encoded protein is CAISGTGVNEQFF.

There are a few counts of this clonotype. V usage is TRBV6-2 or TRBV6-3 and J usage is TRBJ2-1; 10 nucleotides match TRBD1. Per germline, CDR1 MNHEY and CDR2 SVGEGT. J was trimmed by 5 bases and V by 7 bases; bases with no gene match: 8. CDR3 length: 15 amino acids. CDR3 loop: CASTRRDRGDNEQFF. CDR3 in DNA: TGTGCCAGCACCCGACGGGACAGGGGAGACAATGAGCAGTTCTTC.

In this sample, this clonotype turned up a few times. CDR3 bases: TGTGCCAGCAGCTTACAAGCGGTTGGAGGCTATGAGCAGTTCTTC. Translating gives CASSLQAVGGYEQFF. The chain links TRBV7-9 to TRBJ2-1; possible D gene TRBD2, 5 bases. V lost 2 bases and J lost 8, with 16 bases in between. CDR3 size: 15 residues. Germline lookup yields CDR1 SEHNR and CDR2 FQNEAQ (reference sequence).

The chain employs TRBV10-1 and TRBJ2-7; 9 bases fit TRBD2. Germline CDR1 is WNHNN and CDR2 is SYGVQD (reference sequence). V lost 2 bases, J lost 5 bases, and 7 bases stayed unmatched. The CDR3 extends over 15 amino acids. The CDR3 coding sequence is TGCGCCAGCAGTGAGGGGTTAGCGGGAGCTCACGAGCAGTACTTC. Its translation is CASSEGLAGAHEQYF.

The chain employs TRBV6-5 and TRBJ1-6; D possibly corresponds to TRBD1 (5 bases). The V end lost 4 bases, the J end lost 8 bases, and 9 bases lay between the germline ends. Germline CDR1 and CDR2: MNHEY and SVGAGI. CDR3 length equals 13 residues. Here the CDR3 reads CASSSGFDSPLHF. The CDR3 region has the DNA TGTGCCAGCAGTTCAGGGTTTGATTCACCCCTCCACTTT.

The V and J genes are TRBV7-9 and TRBJ2-1, with 10 bases that match TRBD2. The CDR3 has 16 amino acids. The ends lost 0 bases at V and 10 bases at J; junction bases unmatched: 9. CDR1 is SEHNR and CDR2 is FQNEAQ in the germline V gene (reference sequence). CDR3 DNA sequence: TGTGCCAGCAGCTTAGCTCTAGCGGGAGAGGGGAGGGAGCAGTTCTTC. Its translation: CASSLALAGEGREQFF.

There are many counts of this clonotype. V usage is TRBV7-9 and J usage is TRBJ2-7; TRBD2 might be the D (6 bases). Germline lookup yields CDR1 SEHNR and CDR2 FQNEAQ (reference sequence). The germline V and J ends were trimmed by 4 bases and 5 bases, with 15 bases remaining between them. CDR3 length: 14 residues. CDR3 sequence: CASSSSGGYHEQYF. In nucleotides, the CDR3 is TGTGCCAGCAGCTCTAGTGGAGGGTACCACGAGCAGTACTTC.

This clonotype has only a few counts. V is TRBV3-1 and J is TRBJ2-7; D gene ambiguous. Germline V gives CDR1 LGHDT, CDR2 YNNKEL (reference sequence). The length of the CDR3 is 13 residues. V dropped 1 base and J dropped 6 bases, with 10 bases sitting between them. CDR3 DNA: TGTGCCAGCAGCCAAGCTCGGACGGGCGAGCAGTACTTC. It specifies CASSQARTGEQYF.

This clonotype showed up just a few times. The chain carries TRBV20-1 and TRBJ2-1; 8 bases are shared with TRBD2. The germline V gene has CDR1 DFQATT and CDR2 SNEGSKA (reference sequence). Unmatched junction bases numbered 12, after V lost 3 bases and J lost 8 bases. The CDR3 is 15 residues long. DNA for the CDR3: TGCAGTGCTAGGCGGGAGGCCAGAGGGAGGGATGAGCAGTTCTTC. Translating gives CSARREARGRDEQFF.

In this sample, this clonotype turned up many times. The CDR3 reads CAISESLGNSPLHF. The CDR3 coding sequence is TGTGCCATCAGTGAGTCGCTCGGGAATTCACCCCTCCACTTT. The rearrangement uses TRBV10-3 and TRBJ1-6; D gene ambiguous. The CDR3 runs 14 residues. The germline V gene encodes CDR1 ENHRY and CDR2 SYGVKD. Trimming took off 0 bases at V and 7 bases at J, with 7 bases between the two ends.

Details on this clonotype: Being one base from a much bigger clone, this may be a read error. The chain links TRBV4-3 to TRBJ2-1; weak D call: TRBD2 (6 bases). The V end was cut by 0 bases, the J end by 7 bases, with 22 bases between. The CDR3 extends over 18 amino acids. In germline, CDR1 is LGHNA, CDR2 YSLEER. The CDR3 nucleotides are TGCGCCAGCAGCCAAGAAGTACTAGCTACGTCTTACAGAAATGAGCAGTTCTTC. It codes for CASSQEVLATSYRNEQFF.

This clonotype was counted between two and nine times. This rearrangement joins TRBV12-3 or TRBV12-4 to TRBJ1-5; 10 nucleotides line up with TRBD1. The CDR3 runs 14 residues. The V and J ends lost 6 bases and 7 bases, in that order; junction bases with no gene match: 6. In DNA form, the CDR3 reads TGTGCCAGCAGCCGACAGGGGGCTCGGCAGCCCCAGCATTTT. As protein: CASSRQGARQPQHF.